This TCR beta chain was obtained from a study of blood T cell repertoires in COVID-19. Whole-study context: The analysed material was cDNA or gDNA that came from T cells, B-cell-depleted T cells, or PBMCs.

The CDR3 is 15 amino acids. V dropped 2 bases and J dropped 3 bases, with 13 bases sitting between them. The germline CDR1 and CDR2 sequences are SGHRS and YFSETQ. Data came from immunoSEQ multiplex PCR; TCRdb stores just in-frame clones and leaves some out. The sample has around 250,000 clones; approximately 85% are singletons. The chain employs TRBV5-1 and TRBJ2-3, with D tentatively TRBD2 (7 bases). The material sequenced was peripheral blood. The source is a man at least 80 years old with acute or convalescent COVID-19. The CDR3 loop reads CASSLRGAWTDTQYF. The DNA for the CDR3 is TGCGCCAGCAGCTTACGGGGGGCATGGACAGATACGCAGTATTTT.